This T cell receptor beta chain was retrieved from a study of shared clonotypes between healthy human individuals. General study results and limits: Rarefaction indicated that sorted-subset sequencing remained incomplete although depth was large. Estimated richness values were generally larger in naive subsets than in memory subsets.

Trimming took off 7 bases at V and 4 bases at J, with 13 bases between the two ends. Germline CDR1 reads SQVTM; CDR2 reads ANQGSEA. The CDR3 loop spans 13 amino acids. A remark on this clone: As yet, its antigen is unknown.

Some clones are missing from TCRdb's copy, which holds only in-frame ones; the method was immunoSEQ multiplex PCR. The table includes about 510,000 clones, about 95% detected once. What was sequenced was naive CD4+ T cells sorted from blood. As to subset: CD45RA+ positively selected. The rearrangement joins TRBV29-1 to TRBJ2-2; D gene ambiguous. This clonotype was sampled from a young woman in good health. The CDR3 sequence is CSATVDLTGELFF. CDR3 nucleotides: TGCAGCGCTACAGTTGACCTCACCGGGGAGCTGTTTTTT.